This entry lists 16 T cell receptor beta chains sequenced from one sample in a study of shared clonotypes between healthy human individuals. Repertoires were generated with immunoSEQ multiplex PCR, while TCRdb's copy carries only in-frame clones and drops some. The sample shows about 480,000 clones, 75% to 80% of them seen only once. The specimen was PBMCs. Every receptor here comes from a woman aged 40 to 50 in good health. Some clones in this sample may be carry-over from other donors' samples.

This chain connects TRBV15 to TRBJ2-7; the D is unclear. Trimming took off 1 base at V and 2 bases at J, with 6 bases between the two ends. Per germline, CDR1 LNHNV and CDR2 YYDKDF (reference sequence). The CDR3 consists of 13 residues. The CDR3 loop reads CATSRVGPYEQYF. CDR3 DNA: TGTGCCACCAGCAGAGTCGGACCCTACGAGCAGTACTTC. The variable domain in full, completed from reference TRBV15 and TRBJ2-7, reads DAMVIQNPRYQVTQFGKPVTLSCSQTLNHNVMYWYQQKSSQAPKLLFHYYDKDFNNEADTPDNFQSRRPNTSFCFLDIRSPGLGDTAMYLCATSRVGPYEQYFGPGTRLTVT.

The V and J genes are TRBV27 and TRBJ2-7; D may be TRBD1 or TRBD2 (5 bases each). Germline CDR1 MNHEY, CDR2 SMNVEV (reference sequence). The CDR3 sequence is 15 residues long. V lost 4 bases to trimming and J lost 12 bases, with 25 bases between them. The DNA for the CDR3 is TGTGCCAGCAGTTCCCTTGTTGTCCAGGGAGCGAGCAGGTACTTC. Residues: CASSSLVVQGASRYF.

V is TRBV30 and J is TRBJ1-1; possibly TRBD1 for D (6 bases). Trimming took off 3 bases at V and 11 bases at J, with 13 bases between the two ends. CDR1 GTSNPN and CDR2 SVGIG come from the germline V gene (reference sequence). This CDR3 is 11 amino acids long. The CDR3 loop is CAWRATGAAFF. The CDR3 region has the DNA TGTGCCTGGAGGGCCACGGGGGCGGCTTTCTTT.

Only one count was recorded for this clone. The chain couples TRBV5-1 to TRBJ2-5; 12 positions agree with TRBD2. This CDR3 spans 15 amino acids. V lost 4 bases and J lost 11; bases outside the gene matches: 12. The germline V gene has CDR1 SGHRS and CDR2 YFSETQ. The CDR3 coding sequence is TGCGCCAGCAGCGAGACTAGCGGGAGTTTCGGAGAGCAGTACTTC. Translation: CASSETSGSFGEQYF.

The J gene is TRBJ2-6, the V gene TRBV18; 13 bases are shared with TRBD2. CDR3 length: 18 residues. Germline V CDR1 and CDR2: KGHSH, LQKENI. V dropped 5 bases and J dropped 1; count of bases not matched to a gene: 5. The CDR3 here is CASSAGLAGQSGANVLTF. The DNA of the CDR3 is TGTGCCAGCTCAGCGGGACTAGCGGGACAGTCTGGGGCCAACGTCCTGACTTTC.

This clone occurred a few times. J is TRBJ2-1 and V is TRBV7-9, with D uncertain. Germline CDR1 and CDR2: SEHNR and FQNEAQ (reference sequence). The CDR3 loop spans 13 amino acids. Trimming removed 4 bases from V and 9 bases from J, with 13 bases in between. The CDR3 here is CASSSRSDSEQFF. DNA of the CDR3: TGTGCCAGCAGCTCTAGGTCGGATAGTGAGCAGTTCTTC.

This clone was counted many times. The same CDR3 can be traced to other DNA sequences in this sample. The chain's CDR3 is CASSGLAGDTQYF. The DNA for the CDR3 is TGCGCCAGCAGTGGGCTAGCTGGAGATACGCAGTATTTT. This sequence joins TRBV10-1 and TRBJ2-3; tentative D call: TRBD2 (5 bases). Trimming left V 4 bases short and J 5 bases short, with 10 bases between. Germline CDR1 reads WNHNN; CDR2 reads SYGVQD (reference sequence). CDR3 length equals 13 residues.

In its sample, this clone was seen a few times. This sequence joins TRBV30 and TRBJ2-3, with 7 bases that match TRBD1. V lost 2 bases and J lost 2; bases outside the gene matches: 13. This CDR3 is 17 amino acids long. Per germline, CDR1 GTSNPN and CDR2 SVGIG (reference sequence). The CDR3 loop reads CAWSSTTPGQITDTQYF. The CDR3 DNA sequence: TGTGCCTGGAGTAGCACGACTCCGGGACAGATCACAGATACGCAGTATTTT.

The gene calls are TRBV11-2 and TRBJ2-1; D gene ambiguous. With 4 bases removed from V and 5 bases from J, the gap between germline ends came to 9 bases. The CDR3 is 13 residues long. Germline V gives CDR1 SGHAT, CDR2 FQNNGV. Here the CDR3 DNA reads TGTGCCAGCAGCTCCACAGTTAACAATGAGCAGTTCTTC. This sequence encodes CASSSTVNNEQFF.

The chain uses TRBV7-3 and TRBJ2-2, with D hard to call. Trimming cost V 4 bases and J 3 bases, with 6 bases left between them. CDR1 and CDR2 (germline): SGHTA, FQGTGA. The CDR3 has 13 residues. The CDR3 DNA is TGTGCCAGCAGCTCCCCCCACACCGGGGAGCTGTTTTTT. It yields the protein CASSSPHTGELFF.

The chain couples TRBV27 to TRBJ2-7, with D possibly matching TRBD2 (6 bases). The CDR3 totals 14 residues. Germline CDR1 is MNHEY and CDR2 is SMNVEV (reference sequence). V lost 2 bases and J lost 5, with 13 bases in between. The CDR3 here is CASSLPRGIHEQYF. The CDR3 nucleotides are TGTGCCAGCAGTTTACCTCGGGGGATCCACGAGCAGTACTTC.

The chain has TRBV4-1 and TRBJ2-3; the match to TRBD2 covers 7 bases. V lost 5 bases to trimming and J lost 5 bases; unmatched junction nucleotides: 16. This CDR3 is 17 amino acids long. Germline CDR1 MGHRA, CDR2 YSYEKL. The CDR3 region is CASSLVREAQGGDTQYF. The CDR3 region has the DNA TGCGCCAGCAGCTTAGTACGGGAGGCCCAAGGTGGAGATACGCAGTATTTT.

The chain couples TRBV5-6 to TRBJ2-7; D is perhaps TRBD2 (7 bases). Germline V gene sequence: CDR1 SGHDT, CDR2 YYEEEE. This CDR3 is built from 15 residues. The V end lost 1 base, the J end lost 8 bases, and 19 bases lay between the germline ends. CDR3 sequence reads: CASSLRGGAGSQQYF. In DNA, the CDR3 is TGTGCCAGCAGCTTGAGGGGGGGCGCGGGAAGTCAGCAGTACTTC. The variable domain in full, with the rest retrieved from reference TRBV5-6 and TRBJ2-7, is DAGVTQSPTHLIKTRGQQVTLRCSPKSGHDTVSWYQQALGQGPQFIFQYYEEEERQRGNFPDRFSGHQFPNYSSELNVNALLLGDSALYLCASSLRGGAGSQQYFGPGTRLTVT.

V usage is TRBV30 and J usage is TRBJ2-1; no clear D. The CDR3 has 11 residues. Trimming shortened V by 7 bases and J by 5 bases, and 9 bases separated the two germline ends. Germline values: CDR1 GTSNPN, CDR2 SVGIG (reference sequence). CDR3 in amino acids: CASNNNNEQFF. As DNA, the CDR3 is TGTGCCTCCAACAATAACAATGAGCAGTTCTTC.

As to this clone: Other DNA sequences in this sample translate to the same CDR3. CDR3 residues: CASRGGSNQPQHF. DNA for the CDR3: TGTGCCAGCCGGGGGGGTAGCAATCAGCCCCAGCATTTT. The chain couples TRBV2 to TRBJ1-5; weak D call: TRBD1 (5 bases). Germline V lookup: CDR1 SNHLY, CDR2 FYNNEI. This CDR3 is built from 13 residues. The V end was cut by 8 bases, the J end by 0 bases, with 8 bases between. The full variable domain, rest sourced from reference TRBV2 and TRBJ1-5, is EPEVTQTPSHQVTQMGQEVILRCVPISNHLYFYWYRQILGQKVEFLVSFYNNEISEKSEIFDDQFSVERPDGSNFTLKIRSTKLEDSAMYFCASRGGSNQPQHFGDGTRLSIL.

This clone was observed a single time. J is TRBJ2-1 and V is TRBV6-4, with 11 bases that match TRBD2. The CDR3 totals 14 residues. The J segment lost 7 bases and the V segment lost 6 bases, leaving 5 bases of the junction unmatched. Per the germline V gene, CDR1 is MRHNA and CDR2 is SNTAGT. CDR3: CASRATSGRNEQFF. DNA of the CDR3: TGTGCCAGCAGGGCTACTAGCGGGAGAAATGAGCAGTTCTTC.